These T cell receptor beta chains were read from a single sample in a study of identical twins. TCRdb passed the 5' RACE reads through MiXCR, listing each CDR3 protein once. The data contain 500,000 to 550,000 distinct CDR3 sequences, less than 25% of them singletons. These data also formed part of another study, on T cells expressing NK-cell markers.

The sequenced sample was CD4+ T cells sorted from blood. The source is a woman under 30 in good health. Both conserved end residues are part of each CDR3. Fields, in order: CDR3 DNA, CDR3 protein, V gene, D gene, clone size, J gene. A D gene is named only where the DNA matches it firmly. Size is stated for part of the rows, as once, few or many counts, or as a class when the clone is expanded.

CDR3 DNA: TGCAGTGCGAAGTCCGGGCCCCCAGGCAGTGAGCAGTTCTTC; CDR3 protein: CSAKSGPPGSEQFF; V gene: TRBV20-1; D gene: NA; clone size: few; J gene: TRBJ2-1
CDR3 DNA: TGTGCCAGCAGTTATAGACAGAGCCAGGGCTACACCTTC; CDR3 protein: CASSYRQSQGYTF; V gene: TRBV12-3/TRBV12-4; D gene: NA; clone size: NA; J gene: TRBJ1-2
CDR3 DNA: TGTGCCAGCAGTTTGCCGCAAGGGGACACTGAAGCTTTCTTT; CDR3 protein: CASSLPQGDTEAFF; V gene: TRBV12-3/TRBV12-4; D gene: NA; clone size: few; J gene: TRBJ1-1
CDR3 DNA: TGTGCCAGCAGCTTACCCGCGGCGGGAAGAGATACGCAGTATTTT; CDR3 protein: CASSLPAAGRDTQYF; V gene: TRBV11-2; D gene: NA; clone size: once; J gene: TRBJ2-3
CDR3 DNA: TGCAGTGCTAGGACCAGCGGGTACCCAGATACGCAGTATTTT; CDR3 protein: CSARTSGYPDTQYF; V gene: TRBV20-1; D gene: NA; clone size: NA; J gene: TRBJ2-3
CDR3 DNA: TGTGCCAGCAGCCCCCTCCCGGGACAGCGAAACACAGATACGCAGTATTTT; CDR3 protein: CASSPLPGQRNTDTQYF; V gene: TRBV7-9; D gene: TRBD1; clone size: NA; J gene: TRBJ2-3
CDR3 DNA: TGCGCCAGCAGCCACGACCTCCAAAATGAGCAGTTCTTC; CDR3 protein: CASSHDLQNEQFF; V gene: TRBV4-3; D gene: NA; clone size: NA; J gene: TRBJ2-1
CDR3 DNA: TGTGCCAGCAGTTATGTTCTCTCTGGGGCCAACGTCCTGACTTTC; CDR3 protein: CASSYVLSGANVLTF; V gene: TRBV6-5; D gene: NA; clone size: NA; J gene: TRBJ2-6
CDR3 DNA: TGCGCCAGCACTCCTCTAGCGGGGACCGCTGAGCAGTTCTTC; CDR3 protein: CASTPLAGTAEQFF; V gene: TRBV5-1; D gene: TRBD2; clone size: NA; J gene: TRBJ2-1
CDR3 DNA: TGCAGCGTTGGAGGGACAGGGGTACGGGGAGCTTTCTTT; CDR3 protein: CSVGGTGVRGAFF; V gene: TRBV29-1; D gene: TRBD1; clone size: many; J gene: TRBJ1-1
CDR3 DNA: TGTGCCAGCAGCGCCCGCCCCGTCACAGATACGCAGTATTTT; CDR3 protein: CASSARPVTDTQYF; V gene: TRBV9; D gene: NA; clone size: few; J gene: TRBJ2-3
CDR3 DNA: TGTGCCAGCAGTGAAGCTGGGGTTGAGCAGTTCTTC; CDR3 protein: CASSEAGVEQFF; V gene: TRBV2; D gene: NA; clone size: NA; J gene: TRBJ2-1
CDR3 DNA: TGTGCCAGCAGTTTATACTCGACAGGTAGGAGTGAGCAGTTCTTC; CDR3 protein: CASSLYSTGRSEQFF; V gene: TRBV27; D gene: NA; clone size: NA; J gene: TRBJ2-1
CDR3 DNA: TGTGCCAGCAGGGACACTACAGGGGGCGCTTCCAATTCACCCCTCCACTTT; CDR3 protein: CASRDTTGGASNSPLHF; V gene: TRBV2; D gene: TRBD1; clone size: NA; J gene: TRBJ1-6
CDR3 DNA: TGTGCCAGCAGTATGGGACAGGGGGTGACCCAGTACTTC; CDR3 protein: CASSMGQGVTQYF; V gene: TRBV12-3/TRBV12-4; D gene: TRBD1; clone size: many; J gene: TRBJ2-5
CDR3 DNA: TGTGCCAGCAGCTTAGAGACTACAAATGAGCAGTTCTTC; CDR3 protein: CASSLETTNEQFF; V gene: TRBV11-3; D gene: NA; clone size: few; J gene: TRBJ2-1
CDR3 DNA: TGTGCCATCAGCCAGGGACGAAGCGAGCAGTACTTC; CDR3 protein: CAISQGRSEQYF; V gene: TRBV10-3; D gene: NA; clone size: NA; J gene: TRBJ2-7
CDR3 DNA: TGTGCCACCAGCAGAGATAGGGCTAGCGGATACAATGAGCAGTTCTTC; CDR3 protein: CATSRDRASGYNEQFF; V gene: TRBV15; D gene: TRBD2; clone size: few; J gene: TRBJ2-1
CDR3 DNA: TGTGCCAGCAGCTTAATCCGGGACATCTCCTATGGCTACACCTTC; CDR3 protein: CASSLIRDISYGYTF; V gene: TRBV5-4; D gene: NA; clone size: NA; J gene: TRBJ1-2
CDR3 DNA: TGTGCCAGCAGCTTAGTAGGTAGCGTCTACGAGCAGTACTTC; CDR3 protein: CASSLVGSVYEQYF; V gene: TRBV7-9; D gene: NA; clone size: few; J gene: TRBJ2-7
CDR3 DNA: TGTGCCAGCAGCGTAGCTGCGGGAGTTATGGAGACCCAGTACTTC; CDR3 protein: CASSVAAGVMETQYF; V gene: TRBV9; D gene: TRBD2; clone size: NA; J gene: TRBJ2-5
CDR3 DNA: TGCGCCAGCAAAATTGGAGAGTCCTACAATGAGCAGTTCTTC; CDR3 protein: CASKIGESYNEQFF; V gene: TRBV5-1; D gene: NA; clone size: NA; J gene: TRBJ2-1
CDR3 DNA: TGCAGTGCAGCTCCGGGCCGATCTAATTCACCCCTCCACTTT; CDR3 protein: CSAAPGRSNSPLHF; V gene: TRBV20-1; D gene: NA; clone size: NA; J gene: TRBJ1-6
CDR3 DNA: TGCGCCAGCAGCTTGGGCGTGGACAGCGAATCCTACGAGCAGTACTTC; CDR3 protein: CASSLGVDSESYEQYF; V gene: TRBV5-1; D gene: NA; clone size: NA; J gene: TRBJ2-7
CDR3 DNA: TGTGCCATCTCCTCAGGGAATGAGCAGTTCTTC; CDR3 protein: CAISSGNEQFF; V gene: TRBV10-3; D gene: NA; clone size: NA; J gene: TRBJ2-1
CDR3 DNA: TGTGCCAGCAGTTACAACGGGTATGGCTACACCTTC; CDR3 protein: CASSYNGYGYTF; V gene: TRBV6-2/TRBV6-3; D gene: NA; clone size: few; J gene: TRBJ1-2
CDR3 DNA: TGCAGCGTTGCAGCGGGGCACGTTGAGCAGTTCTTC; CDR3 protein: CSVAAGHVEQFF; V gene: TRBV29-1; D gene: TRBD2; clone size: few; J gene: TRBJ2-1
CDR3 DNA: TGTGCCATCAGAGGGACAGGGAACGAGCAGTACTTC; CDR3 protein: CAIRGTGNEQYF; V gene: TRBV10-3; D gene: TRBD1; clone size: NA; J gene: TRBJ2-7
CDR3 DNA: TGTGCCAGCAATACCGGGACACCAAGTAAACCTTTCTTT; CDR3 protein: CASNTGTPSKPFF; V gene: TRBV12-3/TRBV12-4; D gene: NA; clone size: NA; J gene: TRBJ1-1
CDR3 DNA: TGCGCCAGCAGCGTATCACAGGCCTACGAGCAGTACTTC; CDR3 protein: CASSVSQAYEQYF; V gene: TRBV4-1; D gene: NA; clone size: NA; J gene: TRBJ2-7
CDR3 DNA: TGTGCCAGCAGAGGTACAGGGCGCGGCGAGCAGTACTTC; CDR3 protein: CASRGTGRGEQYF; V gene: TRBV12-3/TRBV12-4; D gene: NA; clone size: few; J gene: TRBJ2-7
CDR3 DNA: TGTGCCAGCAGTTTAGTAGGTGAGACAGATACGCAGTATTTT; CDR3 protein: CASSLVGETDTQYF; V gene: TRBV12-3/TRBV12-4; D gene: NA; clone size: NA; J gene: TRBJ2-3
CDR3 DNA: TGCGCCAGCAGCTTGGCCTTATACGGCGACGAAGCTTTCTTT; CDR3 protein: CASSLALYGDEAFF; V gene: TRBV5-1; D gene: NA; clone size: few; J gene: TRBJ1-1
CDR3 DNA: TGCAGCGTTGGGGGACTAGCGGGAGGCCCCTCCTACAATGAGCAGTTCTTC; CDR3 protein: CSVGGLAGGPSYNEQFF; V gene: TRBV29-1; D gene: TRBD2; clone size: few; J gene: TRBJ2-1
CDR3 DNA: TGTGCCACCAGCCGAAGGACAGTGACGCAGTATTTT; CDR3 protein: CATSRRTVTQYF; V gene: TRBV15; D gene: NA; clone size: NA; J gene: TRBJ2-3
CDR3 DNA: TGTGCCAGCAGCTTAGACTTCAGGGATGGCTACACCTTC; CDR3 protein: CASSLDFRDGYTF; V gene: TRBV7-8; D gene: NA; clone size: many; J gene: TRBJ1-2
CDR3 DNA: TGCAGCGTTCGGACTAGCGGGGGGGCCACAGATACGCAGTATTTT; CDR3 protein: CSVRTSGGATDTQYF; V gene: TRBV29-1; D gene: TRBD2; clone size: many; J gene: TRBJ2-3
CDR3 DNA: TGTGCCAGCACCACTAGCCCAGGGTCCTACGAGCAGTACTTC; CDR3 protein: CASTTSPGSYEQYF; V gene: TRBV7-2; D gene: NA; clone size: few; J gene: TRBJ2-7
CDR3 DNA: TGTGCCAGCAGTGACCCTCCTCGAGGGTTCTATGGCTACACCTTC; CDR3 protein: CASSDPPRGFYGYTF; V gene: TRBV25-1; D gene: NA; clone size: NA; J gene: TRBJ1-2
CDR3 DNA: TGCAGTGCTATAAAGAGAATAGGGGAGACCCAGTACTTC; CDR3 protein: CSAIKRIGETQYF; V gene: TRBV20-1; D gene: NA; clone size: NA; J gene: TRBJ2-5